This TCR beta chain was obtained from a study of identical twins. Study conclusions and caveats: Twin pairs had excess sharing that was weaker in beta out-of-frame sequences. In cord blood, abundant beta clonotypes had fewer insertions; memory showed no trend.

As to this clonotype: Its antigen remains unidentified.

TCRdb passed the 5' RACE reads through MiXCR, listing each CDR3 protein once. The data hold 250,000 or so distinct CDR3 sequences, with roughly 13% observed a single time. These sequences were also reported in another study, on yellow fever vaccine responses in identical twins. That investigation notes: Among the twins, the vaccine T cell response reportedly seemed partly convergent and partly personalized.

The sequence was obtained from a woman between 18 and 29 years old in good health. Input material: memory (CD45RO+) T cells sorted from blood.

The CDR3 sequence is CASRPRDSRETQYF. In nucleotides, the CDR3 is TGTGCCAGCAGGCCCCGGGACAGCCGAGAGACCCAGTACTTC. The rearrangement joins TRBV28 to TRBJ2-5, with 7 bases that match TRBD1. The CDR3 runs to 14 residues. Germline V gene sequence: CDR1 MDHEN, CDR2 SYDVKM. V lost 6 bases, J lost 4 bases, and 8 bases stayed unmatched.